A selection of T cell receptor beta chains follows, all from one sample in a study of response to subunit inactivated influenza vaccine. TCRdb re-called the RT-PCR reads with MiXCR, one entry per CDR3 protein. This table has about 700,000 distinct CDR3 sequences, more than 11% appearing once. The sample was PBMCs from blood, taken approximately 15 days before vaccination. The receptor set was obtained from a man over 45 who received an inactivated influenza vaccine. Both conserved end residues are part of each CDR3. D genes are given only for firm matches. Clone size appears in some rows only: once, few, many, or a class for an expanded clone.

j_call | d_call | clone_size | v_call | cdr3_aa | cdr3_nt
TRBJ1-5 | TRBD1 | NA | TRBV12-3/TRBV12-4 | CASRGETGVGQPQHF | TGTGCCAGCAGAGGGGAGACAGGGGTTGGTCAGCCCCAGCATTTT
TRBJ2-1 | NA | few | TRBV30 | CAWSAGFWAEQFF | TGTGCCTGGAGTGCGGGTTTCTGGGCTGAGCAGTTCTTC
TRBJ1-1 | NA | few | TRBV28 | CASSPGTESEAFF | TGTGCCAGCAGCCCTGGGACCGAGTCTGAAGCTTTCTTT
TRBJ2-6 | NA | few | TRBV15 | CATSRDPVAGAGANVLTF | TGTGCCACCAGCAGAGATCCAGTGGCGGGTGCTGGGGCCAACGTCCTGACTTTC
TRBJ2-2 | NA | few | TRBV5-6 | CASSYDQNTGELFF | TGTGCCAGCAGCTATGATCAGAACACCGGGGAGCTGTTTTTT
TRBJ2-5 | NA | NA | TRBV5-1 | CASSLLWIWETQYF | TGCGCCAGCAGCTTGTTATGGATTTGGGAGACCCAGTACTTC
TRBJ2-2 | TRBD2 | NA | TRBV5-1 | CASSLRLAGASGELFF | TGCGCCAGCAGCCTCCGACTAGCGGGGGCCTCCGGGGAGCTGTTTTTT
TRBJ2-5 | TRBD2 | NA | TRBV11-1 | CASSLNQREGETQYF | TGTGCCAGCAGCCTGAACCAGCGGGAGGGGGAGACCCAGTACTTC
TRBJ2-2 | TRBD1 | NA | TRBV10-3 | CAITRQGRGELFF | TGTGCCATCACCAGACAGGGGCGAGGGGAGCTGTTTTTT
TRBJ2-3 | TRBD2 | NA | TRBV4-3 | CASAAGGSTDTQYF | TGCGCCAGTGCAGCGGGAGGTAGCACAGATACGCAGTATTTT
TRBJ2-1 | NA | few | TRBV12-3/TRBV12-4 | CASKGLTNEQFF | TGTGCCAGCAAGGGACTGACCAATGAGCAGTTCTTC
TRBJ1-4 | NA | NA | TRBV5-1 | CASSQGTGLSEKLFF | TGCGCCAGCAGCCAAGGGACGGGTCTCTCCGAAAAACTGTTTTTT
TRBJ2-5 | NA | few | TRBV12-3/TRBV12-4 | CASSLAHRKGQETQYF | TGTGCCAGCAGTTTAGCGCACAGGAAAGGCCAAGAGACCCAGTACTTC
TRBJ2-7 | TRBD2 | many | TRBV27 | CASSSGLAGNYEQYF | TGTGCCAGCAGTTCCGGACTAGCGGGAAATTACGAGCAGTACTTC
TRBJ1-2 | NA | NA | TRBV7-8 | CASSLDGKANYGYTF | TGTGCCAGCAGCTTAGACGGAAAGGCTAACTATGGCTACACCTTC
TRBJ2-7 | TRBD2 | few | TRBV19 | CASSIDASGAFYEQYF | TGTGCCAGTAGTATAGATGCTAGCGGGGCCTTCTACGAGCAGTACTTC
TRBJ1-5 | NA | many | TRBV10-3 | CAISESRGVGNQPQHF | TGTGCCATCAGTGAGTCCCGCGGGGTAGGAAATCAGCCCCAGCATTTT
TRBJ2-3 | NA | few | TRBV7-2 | CASTRAGGTDTQYF | TGTGCCAGCACGAGGGCAGGGGGCACAGATACGCAGTATTTT
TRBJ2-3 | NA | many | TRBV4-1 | CASSQGNGWGTDTQYF | TGCGCCAGCAGCCAAGGTAACGGGTGGGGCACAGATACGCAGTATTTT
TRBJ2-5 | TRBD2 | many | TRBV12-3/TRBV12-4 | CASSLQGLARVETQYF | TGTGCCAGCAGTTTGCAAGGACTAGCGAGGGTGGAGACCCAGTACTTC
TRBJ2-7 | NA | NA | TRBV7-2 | CASSPPRLTGEQYF | TGTGCCAGCAGCCCCCCCCGACTTACAGGGGAGCAGTACTTC
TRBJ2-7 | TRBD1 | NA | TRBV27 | CASSWTGEAYEQYF | TGTGCCAGCAGCTGGACAGGAGAAGCCTACGAGCAGTACTTC
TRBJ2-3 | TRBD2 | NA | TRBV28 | CASKWGRAADTQSF | TGTGCCAGCAAGTGGGGGAGGGCCGCAGATACGCAGTCTTTT
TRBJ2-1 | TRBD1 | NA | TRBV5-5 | CASSIGTVNEQFF | TGTGCCAGCAGCATCGGGACAGTCAATGAGCAGTTCTTC
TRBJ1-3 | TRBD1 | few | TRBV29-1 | CSVKGGSSGNTIYF | TGCAGCGTAAAAGGGGGCTCCTCTGGAAACACCATATATTTT
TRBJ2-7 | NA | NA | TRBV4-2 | CASSQDRLGGYEQYF | TGTGCCAGCAGCCAAGATAGATTAGGCGGTTACGAGCAGTACTTC
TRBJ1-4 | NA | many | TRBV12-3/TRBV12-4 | CASSPGTEKLFF | TGTGCCAGCAGTCCTGGGACCGAAAAACTGTTTTTT
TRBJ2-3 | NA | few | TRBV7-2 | CASSAQGYRADTQYF | TGTGCCAGCAGCGCACAGGGATATCGGGCAGATACGCAGTATTTT
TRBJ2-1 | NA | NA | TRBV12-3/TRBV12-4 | CASRKGGGRSYNEQFF | TGTGCCAGCAGGAAGGGGGGGGGGAGGTCCTACAATGAGCAGTTCTTC
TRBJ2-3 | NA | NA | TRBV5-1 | CASSKGQTTDTQYF | TGCGCCAGCAGCAAAGGACAGACCACAGATACGCAGTATTTT
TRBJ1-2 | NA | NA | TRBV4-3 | CASSQDHPPAARGNYGYTF | TGCGCCAGCAGCCAAGATCATCCGCCGGCTGCTAGGGGGAACTATGGCTACACCTTC
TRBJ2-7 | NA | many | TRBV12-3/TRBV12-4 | CASSLVPLDSYEQYF | TGTGCCAGCAGTTTAGTCCCTCTAGATTCCTACGAGCAGTACTTC
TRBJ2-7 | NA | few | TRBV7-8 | CASSFNQDSYEQYF | TGTGCCAGCAGCTTTAATCAGGACTCCTACGAGCAGTACTTC
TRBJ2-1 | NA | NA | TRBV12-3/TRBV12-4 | CATRWARGPYNEQFF | TGTGCCACCCGTTGGGCCAGGGGCCCGTACAATGAGCAGTTCTTC
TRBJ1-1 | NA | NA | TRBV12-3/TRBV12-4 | CASSFPGTTEAFF | TGTGCCAGCAGTTTTCCAGGGACCACTGAAGCTTTCTTT
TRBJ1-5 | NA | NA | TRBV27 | CASRTIRGRNQPQHF | TGTGCCAGCAGGACGATTAGGGGTCGCAATCAGCCCCAGCATTTT
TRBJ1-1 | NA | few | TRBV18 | CASSPAPKDTEAFF | TGTGCCAGCTCACCAGCCCCGAAGGACACTGAAGCTTTCTTT
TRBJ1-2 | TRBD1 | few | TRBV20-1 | CSATGGSYGYTF | TGCAGTGCTACAGGGGGCAGCTATGGCTACACCTTC
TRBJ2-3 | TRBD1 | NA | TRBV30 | CAWNPGTATDTQYF | TGTGCCTGGAACCCCGGGACAGCCACAGATACGCAGTATTTT
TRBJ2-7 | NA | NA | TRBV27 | CASSNDRSRPEQYF | TGTGCCAGCAGCAATGACCGTTCTCGGCCCGAGCAGTACTTC
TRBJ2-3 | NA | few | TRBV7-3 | CASSLIGARDTQYF | TGTGCCAGCAGCTTAATAGGGGCACGAGATACGCAGTATTTT
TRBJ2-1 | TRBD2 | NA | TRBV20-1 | CSAAGLAAYNEQFF | TGCAGTGCTGCGGGACTAGCGGCCTACAATGAGCAGTTCTTC
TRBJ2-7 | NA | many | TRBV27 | CASRPRDRLGEQYF | TGTGCCAGCAGACCACGGGACCGCTTGGGAGAGCAGTACTTC
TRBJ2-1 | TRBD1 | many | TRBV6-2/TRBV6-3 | CASTPGQGAYNEQFF | TGTGCCAGCACACCGGGACAGGGGGCTTACAATGAGCAGTTCTTC
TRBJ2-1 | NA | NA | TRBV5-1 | CASSLGGRGSDNEQFF | TGCGCCAGCAGCTTGGGGGGGCGAGGATCCGACAATGAGCAGTTCTTC
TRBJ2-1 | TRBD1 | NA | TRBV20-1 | CSARRDRGPSYNEQFF | TGCAGTGCGAGGAGGGACAGGGGTCCCTCCTACAATGAGCAGTTCTTC
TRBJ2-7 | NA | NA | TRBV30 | CAWRPPGLSSSYEQYF | TGTGCCTGGAGACCCCCGGGACTTTCCTCCTCCTACGAGCAGTACTTC
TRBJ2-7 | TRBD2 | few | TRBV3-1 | CASSPRPSGDYEQYF | TGTGCCAGCAGCCCCCGTCCCAGCGGGGACTACGAGCAGTACTTC
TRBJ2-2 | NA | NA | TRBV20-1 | CSARPVAANTGELFF | TGCAGTGCTAGACCTGTAGCGGCGAACACCGGGGAGCTGTTTTTT
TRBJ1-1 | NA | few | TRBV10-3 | CAIRDTQNTEAFF | TGTGCCATCAGAGACACGCAGAACACTGAAGCTTTCTTT
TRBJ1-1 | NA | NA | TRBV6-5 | CASSYSGGEIEAFF | TGTGCCAGCAGTTACTCGGGGGGGGAGATCGAAGCTTTCTTT
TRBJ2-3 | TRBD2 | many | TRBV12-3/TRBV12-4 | CASNPSGPRDTQYF | TGTGCCAGCAATCCTAGCGGGCCCCGGGATACGCAGTATTTT
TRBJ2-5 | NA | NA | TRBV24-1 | CATSVAKTQYF | TGTGCCACCAGTGTTGCGAAGACCCAGTACTTC
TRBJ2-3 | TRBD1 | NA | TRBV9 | CASSVVGTGATDTQYF | TGTGCCAGCAGCGTAGTAGGGACAGGGGCCACAGATACGCAGTATTTT
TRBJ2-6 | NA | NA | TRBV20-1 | CSASMDSGANVLTF | TGCAGTGCTAGCATGGACTCTGGGGCCAACGTCCTGACTTTC
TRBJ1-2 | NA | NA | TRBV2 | CASSERRGRDGYTF | TGTGCCAGCAGTGAGCGGAGGGGAAGGGATGGCTACACCTTC
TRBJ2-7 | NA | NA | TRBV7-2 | CASSSLGYNYEQYF | TGTGCCAGCAGCTCCCTTGGTTACAACTACGAGCAGTACTTC
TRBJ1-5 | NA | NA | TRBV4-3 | CASSHEGWGQPQHF | TGCGCCAGCAGCCATGAGGGGTGGGGGCAGCCCCAGCATTTT
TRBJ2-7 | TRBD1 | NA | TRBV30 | CAWSVLYTGQNPINSYEQYF | TGTGCCTGGAGTGTACTTTATACGGGACAGAACCCCATCAACTCCTACGAGCAGTACTTC